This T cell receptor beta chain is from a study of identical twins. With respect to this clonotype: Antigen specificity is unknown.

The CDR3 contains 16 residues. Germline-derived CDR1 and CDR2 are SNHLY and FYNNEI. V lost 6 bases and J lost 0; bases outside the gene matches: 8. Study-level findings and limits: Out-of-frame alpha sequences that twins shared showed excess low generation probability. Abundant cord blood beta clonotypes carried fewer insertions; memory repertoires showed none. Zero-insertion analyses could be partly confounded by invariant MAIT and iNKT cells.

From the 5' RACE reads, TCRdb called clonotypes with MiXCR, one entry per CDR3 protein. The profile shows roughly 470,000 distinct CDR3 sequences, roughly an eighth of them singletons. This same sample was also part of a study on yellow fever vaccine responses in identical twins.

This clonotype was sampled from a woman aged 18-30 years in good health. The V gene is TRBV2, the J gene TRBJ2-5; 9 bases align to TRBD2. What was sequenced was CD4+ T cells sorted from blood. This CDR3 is CASSGGSGSNQETQYF. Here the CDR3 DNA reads TGTGCCAGCAGCGGGGGTAGCGGGAGTAACCAAGAGACCCAGTACTTC.